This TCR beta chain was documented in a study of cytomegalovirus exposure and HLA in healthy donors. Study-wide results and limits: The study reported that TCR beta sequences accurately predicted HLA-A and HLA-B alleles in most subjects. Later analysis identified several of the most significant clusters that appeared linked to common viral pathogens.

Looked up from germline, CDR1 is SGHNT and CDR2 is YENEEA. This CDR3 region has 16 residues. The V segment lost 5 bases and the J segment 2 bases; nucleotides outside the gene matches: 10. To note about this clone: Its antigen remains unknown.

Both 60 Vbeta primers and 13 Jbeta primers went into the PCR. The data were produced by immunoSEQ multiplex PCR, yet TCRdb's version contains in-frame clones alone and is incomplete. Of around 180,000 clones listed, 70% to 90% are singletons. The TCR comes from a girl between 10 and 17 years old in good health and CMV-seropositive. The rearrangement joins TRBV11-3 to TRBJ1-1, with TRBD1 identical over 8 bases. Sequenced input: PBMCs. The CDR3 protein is CASSARVGTGNTEAFF. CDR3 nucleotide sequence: TGTGCCAGCAGCGCAAGGGTCGGGACAGGTAACACTGAAGCTTTCTTT.